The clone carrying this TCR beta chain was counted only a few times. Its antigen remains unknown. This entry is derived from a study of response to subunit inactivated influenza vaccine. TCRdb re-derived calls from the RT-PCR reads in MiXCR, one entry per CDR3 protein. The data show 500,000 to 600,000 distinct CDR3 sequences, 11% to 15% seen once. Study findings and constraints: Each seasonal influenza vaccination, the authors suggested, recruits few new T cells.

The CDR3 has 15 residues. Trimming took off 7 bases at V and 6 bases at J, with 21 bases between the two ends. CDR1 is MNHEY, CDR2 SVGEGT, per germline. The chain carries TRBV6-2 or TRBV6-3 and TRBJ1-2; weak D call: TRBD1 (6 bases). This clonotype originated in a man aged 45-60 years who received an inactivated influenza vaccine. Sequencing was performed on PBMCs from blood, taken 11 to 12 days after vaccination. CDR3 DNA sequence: TGTGCCAGCAACAAACTGGGGCAGGGGTTGGATGGCTACACCTTC. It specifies CASNKLGQGLDGYTF.